This TCR beta chain was sequenced in a study of blood T cell repertoires in COVID-19. This CDR3 has 15 amino acids. Germline trimming cut 0 bases from V and 8 bases from J; bases unmatched to any gene: 7. The germline CDR1 and CDR2 sequences are SGHRS and YFSETQ. Repertoires were generated with immunoSEQ multiplex PCR, while TCRdb's copy carries only in-frame clones and drops some. The table lists some 380,000 clones, approximately 91% of them singletons, with 2% to 2.5% in the top ten. The chain carries TRBV5-1 and TRBJ2-1, with 8 bases lining up with TRBD1. This clonotype originated in a woman in her thirties or forties with acute COVID-19. The sample was PBMCs or T cells enriched from blood (not recorded which). The DNA for the CDR3 is TGCGCCAGCAGCTTGGAAGGACAGGGCTGGGATGAGCAGTTCTTC. This codes for CASSLEGQGWDEQFF.